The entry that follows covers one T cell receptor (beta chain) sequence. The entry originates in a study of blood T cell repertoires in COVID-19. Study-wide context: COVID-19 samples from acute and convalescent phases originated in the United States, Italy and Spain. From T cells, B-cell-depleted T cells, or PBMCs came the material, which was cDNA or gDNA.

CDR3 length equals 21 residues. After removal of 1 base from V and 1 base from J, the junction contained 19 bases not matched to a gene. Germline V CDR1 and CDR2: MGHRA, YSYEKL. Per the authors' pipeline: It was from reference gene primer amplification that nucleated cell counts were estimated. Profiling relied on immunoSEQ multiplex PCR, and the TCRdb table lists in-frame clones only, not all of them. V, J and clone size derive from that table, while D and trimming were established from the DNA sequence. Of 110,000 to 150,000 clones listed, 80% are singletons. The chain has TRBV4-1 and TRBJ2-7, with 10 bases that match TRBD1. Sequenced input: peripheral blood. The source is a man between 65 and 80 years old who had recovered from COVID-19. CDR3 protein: CASSQAAPSGTGDTTSYEQYF. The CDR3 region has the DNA TGCGCCAGCAGCCAAGCCGCCCCTTCCGGGACAGGGGACACGACTTCCTACGAGCAGTACTTC.